This T cell receptor (beta chain) was retrieved from a study of CD8 T cells in Susac syndrome. Trimming cost V 3 bases and J 1 base, with 21 bases left between them. In germline, CDR1 is MGHDK, CDR2 SYGVNS. This CDR3 region has 18 residues. The RNA input was roughly 0.45 to 1 ug, and it was reverse transcribed with random hexamers. Amplification of TCR beta CDR3 by immunoSEQ multiplex PCR spanned 54 Vbeta and 13 Jbeta. Each CDR3 protein gets one entry after TCRdb re-called the immunoSEQ multiplex PCR reads with MiXCR. The table records 95,000 to 150,000 distinct CDR3 sequences, 90% to 95% of them present only once.

What was sequenced was CD8+ T cells from PBMCs. The source of this sequence is a human donor with Susac syndrome. The rearrangement links TRBV25-1 to TRBJ1-1; D remains unclear. The CDR3 region has the DNA TGTGCCAGCAGTGATCCTCGAGGTCAGGCCGAGACGAACACTGAAGCTTTCTTT. Translated, it gives CASSDPRGQAETNTEAFF.